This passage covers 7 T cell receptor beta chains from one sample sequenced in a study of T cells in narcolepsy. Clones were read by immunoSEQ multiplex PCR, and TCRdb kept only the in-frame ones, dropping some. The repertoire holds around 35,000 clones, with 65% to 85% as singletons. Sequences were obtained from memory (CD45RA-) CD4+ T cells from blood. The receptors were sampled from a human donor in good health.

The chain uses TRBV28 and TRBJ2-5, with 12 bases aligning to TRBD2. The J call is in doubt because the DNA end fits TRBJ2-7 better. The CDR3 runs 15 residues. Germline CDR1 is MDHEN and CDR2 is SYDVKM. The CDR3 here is CASSVLAGGTYEQYF. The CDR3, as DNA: TGTGCCAGCAGTGTCCTAGCGGGAGGGACCTACGAGCAGTACTTC.

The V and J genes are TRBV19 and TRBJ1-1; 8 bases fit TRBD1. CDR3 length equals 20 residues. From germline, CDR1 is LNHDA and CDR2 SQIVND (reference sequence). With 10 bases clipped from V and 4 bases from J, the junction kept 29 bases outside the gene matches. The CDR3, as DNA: TGTGCCACTTACCCCTCACCGGGACAGGATAGTTTGAGGTCATCCACTGAAGCTTTCTTT. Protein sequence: CATYPSPGQDSLRSSTEAFF.

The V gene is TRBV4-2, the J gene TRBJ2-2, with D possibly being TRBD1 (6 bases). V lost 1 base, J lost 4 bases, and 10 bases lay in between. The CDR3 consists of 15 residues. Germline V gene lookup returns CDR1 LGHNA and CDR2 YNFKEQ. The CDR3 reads CASSQVGQSTGELFF. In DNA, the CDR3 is TGTGCCAGCAGCCAAGTTGGACAGAGCACCGGGGAGCTGTTTTTT.

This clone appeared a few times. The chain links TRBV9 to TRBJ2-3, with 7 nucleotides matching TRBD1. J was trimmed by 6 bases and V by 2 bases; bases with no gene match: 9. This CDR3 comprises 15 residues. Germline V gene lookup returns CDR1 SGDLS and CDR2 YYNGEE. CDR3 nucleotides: TGTGCCAGCAGCGTCCCCCCAGGGGGTGGGGATACGCAGTATTTT. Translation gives CASSVPPGGGDTQYF.

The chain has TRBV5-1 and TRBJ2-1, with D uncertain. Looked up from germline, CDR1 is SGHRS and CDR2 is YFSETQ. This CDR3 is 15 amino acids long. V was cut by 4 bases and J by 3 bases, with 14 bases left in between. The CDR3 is CASSRDGELYNEQFF. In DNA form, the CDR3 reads TGCGCCAGCAGCAGGGATGGGGAACTCTACAATGAGCAGTTCTTC.

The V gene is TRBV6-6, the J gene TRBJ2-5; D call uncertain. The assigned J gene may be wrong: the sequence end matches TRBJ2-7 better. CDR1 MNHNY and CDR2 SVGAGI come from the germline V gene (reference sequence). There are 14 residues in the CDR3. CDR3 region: CASSYTELFNEQYF. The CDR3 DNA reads TGTGCCAGCAGTTATACGGAACTCTTTAACGAGCAGTACTTC.

The CDR3 bases are TGTGCCAGCAGCTCGACCGGGACTAGTTTGTTCGGTGAGCAGTTCTTC. Its translation is CASSSTGTSLFGEQFF. This rearrangement joins TRBV7-3 to TRBJ2-1; 8 bases are a match to TRBD2. V was clipped by 4 bases and J by 9 bases; unmatched bases: 14. The germline V gene encodes CDR1 SGHTA and CDR2 FQGTGA. The CDR3 length is 16 residues.